This T cell receptor (beta chain) appears in the sequencing data of a study of cytomegalovirus exposure and HLA in healthy donors. Trimming cost V 0 bases and J 1 base, with 7 bases left between them. The germline gives CDR1 SGHTS, CDR2 YDEGEE. This CDR3 region has 15 residues. Assay: immunoSEQ multiplex PCR; the TCRdb copy retains only in-frame clones and omits some. The table records approximately 260,000 clones, approximately 83% of them present only once. As to this clone: Its antigen is not known.

Study-level results: Accounts indicate the classifier identified cytomegalovirus status with strong specificity and sensitivity. The study recorded over 150 TCR beta chains that were cytomegalovirus-associated.

The sample was PBMCs. This chain joins TRBV5-8 and TRBJ1-4; possibly TRBD1 for D (5 bases). This TCR was recovered from a woman under 40 in good health and CMV-seropositive. Here the CDR3 DNA reads TGTGCCAGCAGCTTGGACGGGGGAACTAATGAAAAACTGTTTTTT. As protein: CASSLDGGTNEKLFF. The full variable domain, in which reference TRBV5-8 and TRBJ1-4 provide the parts outside the CDR3, is EAGVTQSPTHLIKTRGQQATLRCSPISGHTSVYWYQQALGLGLQFLLWYDEGEERNRGNFPPRFSGRQFPNYSSELNVNALELEDSALYLCASSLDGGTNEKLFFGSGTQLSVL.